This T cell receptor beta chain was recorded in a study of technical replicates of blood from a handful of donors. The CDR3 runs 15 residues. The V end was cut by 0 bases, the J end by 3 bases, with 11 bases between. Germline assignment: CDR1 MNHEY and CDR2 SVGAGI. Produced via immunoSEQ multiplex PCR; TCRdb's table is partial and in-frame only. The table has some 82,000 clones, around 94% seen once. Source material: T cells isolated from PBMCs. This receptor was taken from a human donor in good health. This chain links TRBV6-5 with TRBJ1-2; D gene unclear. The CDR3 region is CASSYSEGRHYGYTF. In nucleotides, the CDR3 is TGTGCCAGCAGTTACTCGGAGGGTCGGCACTATGGCTACACCTTC.